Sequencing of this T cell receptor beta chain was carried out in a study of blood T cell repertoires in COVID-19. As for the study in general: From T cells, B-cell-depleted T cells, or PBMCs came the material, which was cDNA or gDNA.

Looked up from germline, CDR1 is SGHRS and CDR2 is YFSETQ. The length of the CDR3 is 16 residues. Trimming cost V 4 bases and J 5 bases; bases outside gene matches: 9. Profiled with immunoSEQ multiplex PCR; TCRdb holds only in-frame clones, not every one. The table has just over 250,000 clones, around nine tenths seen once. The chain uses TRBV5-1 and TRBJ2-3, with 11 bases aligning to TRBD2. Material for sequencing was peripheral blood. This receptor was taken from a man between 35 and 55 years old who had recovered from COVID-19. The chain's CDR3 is CASSTVAGGPGDTQYF. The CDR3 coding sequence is TGCGCCAGCAGCACGGTAGCGGGAGGGCCGGGAGATACGCAGTATTTT.